Following are 16 T cell receptor beta chains from one sample sequenced in a study of identical twins. One entry per CDR3 protein, called by TCRdb with MiXCR from the 5' RACE reads. The sample consists of just under 650,000 distinct CDR3 sequences, around 7.4% of them appearing once. These data also formed part of another study, on yellow fever vaccine responses in identical twins.

Sample: PBMCs. These receptors were obtained from a woman younger than 30 in good health.

Turning to this clonotype: A much larger clone sits a single nucleotide away, making a read error possible. Here the CDR3 reads CSARDRSYEQYF. As DNA, the CDR3 is TGCAGTGCTAGAGACAGATCCTACGAGCAGTACTTC. The chain uses TRBV20-1 and TRBJ2-7; D ambiguous. The CDR3 has 12 amino acids. With 0 bases removed from V and 1 base from J, the gap between germline ends came to 4 bases. Germline-derived CDR1 and CDR2 are DFQATT and SNEGSKA (reference sequence).

This clonotype appeared many times. This rearrangement joins TRBV5-1 to TRBJ2-3, with 7 bases aligning to TRBD1. Per the germline V gene, CDR1 is SGHRS and CDR2 is YFSETQ. Losses at the gene ends were 4 bases for V and 5 bases for J; bases not matched to a gene: 4. The CDR3 has 13 residues. The CDR3 region has the DNA TGCGCCAGCAGCCCCGGACAGGAAGATACGCAGTATTTT. As protein: CASSPGQEDTQYF.

For the CDR3, the DNA is TGTGCCAGCTCACCCCTCCCTAAGATGGGCGGCTACAATGAGCAGTTCTTC. This gives the protein CASSPLPKMGGYNEQFF. The rearrangement uses TRBV18 and TRBJ2-1; D gene ambiguous. V lost 3 bases, J lost 3 bases, and 18 bases lay in between. The CDR3 runs to 17 residues. Germline CDR1 reads KGHSH; CDR2 reads LQKENI.

The CDR3 sequence: CSASRLSYEQYV. The CDR3 bases are TGCAGTGCTAGTCGACTCTCCTACGAGCAGTACGTC. The chain has TRBV20-1 and TRBJ2-7; D is ambiguous. The CDR3 is 12 residues long. Trimming cost V 3 bases and J 0 bases, with 6 bases left between them. CDR1 is DFQATT and CDR2 is SNEGSKA in the germline V gene (reference sequence).

This clonotype was seen only a few times. The V gene is TRBV28, the J gene TRBJ2-3; 9 bases fit TRBD2. Germline-derived CDR1 and CDR2 are MDHEN and SYDVKM. The ends lost 2 bases at V and 4 bases at J; junction bases unmatched: 7. The CDR3 consists of 16 residues. CDR3 nucleotide sequence: TGTGCCAGCAGTTTAATTGTAGCGGGAGCCCCAGATACGCAGTATTTT. Translated: CASSLIVAGAPDTQYF.

This clonotype was recorded at least ten times. The chain has TRBV5-6 and TRBJ2-1; 12 nucleotides match TRBD2. V was clipped by 0 bases and J by 8 bases; unmatched bases: 6. The CDR3 sequence is 16 residues long. Looked up from germline, CDR1 is SGHDT and CDR2 is YYEEEE. Written as DNA, the CDR3 is TGTGCCAGCAGCTTGGAAACTAGCGGGAGGATACATGAGCAGTTCTTC. Protein product: CASSLETSGRIHEQFF.

This clonotype was recorded at least ten times. The chain links TRBV4-1 to TRBJ1-1; D is unresolved. CDR1 is MGHRA, CDR2 YSYEKL, per germline. V was trimmed by 1 base and J by 1 base, leaving 7 bases between them. The CDR3 loop spans 14 amino acids. In nucleotides, the CDR3 is TGCGCCAGCAGCCAAGTAGCAAAGAACACTGAAGCTTTCTTT. This gives the protein CASSQVAKNTEAFF.

V usage is TRBV6-4 and J usage is TRBJ2-1; TRBD2 agrees at 14 bases. This CDR3 contains 15 residues. Germline trimming cut 3 bases from V and 8 bases from J; bases unmatched to any gene: 3. CDR1 and CDR2 (germline): MRHNA, SNTAGT. Here the CDR3 reads CASSDGTSGSDEQFF. CDR3 bases: TGTGCCAGCAGTGATGGGACTAGCGGGAGTGATGAGCAGTTCTTC.

This clonotype was seen a handful of times. The chain joins TRBV20-1 to TRBJ2-1, with TRBD2 matching over 10 bases. The V gene end was trimmed by 0 bases and the J gene end by 5 bases; junction bases not matched to a gene: 7. Germline CDR1 DFQATT, CDR2 SNEGSKA (reference sequence). The CDR3 sequence is 16 residues long. The CDR3 coding sequence is TGCAGTGCTAGAGATCGGCTAGCGGGAGTTAACAATGAGCAGTTCTTC. Encoded protein: CSARDRLAGVNNEQFF.

Turning to this clonotype: This may stem from a read error, because a much larger clone lies one nucleotide away. The chain couples TRBV5-1 to TRBJ1-6; D remains unclear. CDR3 size: 13 residues. Germline assignment: CDR1 SGHRS and CDR2 YFSETQ. The V gene lost 2 bases and the J gene lost 5 bases, with 5 bases spanning the gap. The chain's CDR3 is CASSFTDNSPLHF. CDR3 sequence (DNA): TGCGCCAGCAGCTTTACGGATAATTCACCCCTCCACTTT.

This clonotype has a count of ten or more. The chain recombines TRBV5-1 with TRBJ1-6, with TRBD1 matching over 9 bases. V was clipped by 4 bases and J by 10 bases; unmatched bases: 12. CDR1 and CDR2 (germline): SGHRS, YFSETQ. The CDR3 contains 16 residues. Here the CDR3 reads CASSNPGQGGRSPLHF. The CDR3 nucleotides are TGCGCCAGCAGCAACCCGGGACAGGGAGGGCGATCACCCCTCCACTTT.

The table lists this clonotype with a few counts. This chain uses TRBV20-1 with TRBJ2-4; 11 bases line up with TRBD2. After removal of 1 base from V and 3 bases from J, the junction contained 5 bases not matched to a gene. CDR3 length equals 16 residues. Germline-derived CDR1 and CDR2 are DFQATT and SNEGSKA (reference sequence). The CDR3 nucleotides read TGCAGTGCTAGAGTCCTACTAGCGGGAGTCAAAAACATTCAGTACTTC. This translates into CSARVLLAGVKNIQYF.

This clonotype appeared a few times. The chain has TRBV11-2 and TRBJ2-3; 10 bases fit TRBD2. The germline CDR1 and CDR2 sequences are SGHAT and FQNNGV. V dropped 5 bases and J dropped 4; count of bases not matched to a gene: 6. The CDR3 contains 15 residues. The DNA of the CDR3 is TGTGCCAGCAGCCACAAGCGGGGGGGGGCAGATACGCAGTATTTT. This encodes CASSHKRGGADTQYF.

The genes are TRBV19 and TRBJ1-2; 7 bases agree with TRBD1. V was clipped by 3 bases and J by 4 bases; unmatched bases: 8. The germline gives CDR1 LNHDA, CDR2 SQIVND (reference sequence). The CDR3 runs 15 residues. The CDR3 loop reads CASSISTGISYGYTF. CDR3 DNA sequence: TGTGCCAGTAGTATCTCGACAGGGATAAGCTATGGCTACACCTTC.

In its sample, this clonotype was seen many times. The CDR3 region is CASSPGPQPTNTGELFF. The DNA for the CDR3 is TGCGCCAGCAGCCCCGGACCGCAACCAACGAACACCGGGGAGCTGTTTTTT. This chain connects TRBV4-1 to TRBJ2-2; D uncertain. Germline V gives CDR1 MGHRA, CDR2 YSYEKL. CDR3 length: 17 residues. Trimming took 4 bases from V and 0 from J, leaving 15 bases between them.

The chain employs TRBV29-1 and TRBJ2-3; 9 bases align to TRBD2. The CDR3 spans 14 residues. The trim removed 2 bases at V and 2 bases at J, leaving 2 bases unmatched. Germline V gene sequence: CDR1 SQVTM, CDR2 ANQGSEA. The CDR3 sequence is CSVEQRGDTDTQYF. CDR3 nucleotides: TGCAGCGTTGAACAGCGGGGGGACACAGATACGCAGTATTTT.